A selection of T cell receptor beta chains follows, all from one sample in a study of CD8+ T cells in alopecia areata. Data came from immunoSEQ multiplex PCR; TCRdb stores just in-frame clones and leaves some out. The data show 130,000 or so clones, 45% to 50% seen once. Source: CD8+ T cells sorted from blood, taken at week 0. These TCRs come from a human donor with alopecia areata. Both conserved end residues are part of each CDR3. A D gene is named only where the DNA matches it firmly. Where a row states a size, it is once, few, many or the class of an expanded clone; other rows omit it.

j_gene: TRBJ2-3
abundance: few
v_gene: TRBV7-3
d_gene: TRBD2
CDR3aa: CASSLTGGNPSTDTQYF
CDR3nt: TGTGCCAGCAGCTTAACGGGAGGGAACCCTAGCACAGATACGCAGTATTTT

j_gene: TRBJ2-5
abundance: NA
v_gene: TRBV4-2
d_gene: TRBD2
CDR3aa: CASSQITSGGARKTQYF
CDR3nt: TGTGCCAGCAGCCAAATAACTAGCGGGGGGGCCAGGAAGACCCAGTACTTC

j_gene: TRBJ2-4
abundance: NA
v_gene: TRBV9
d_gene: TRBD1
CDR3aa: CASSPAGGPGGIQYF
CDR3nt: TGTGCCAGCAGCCCCGCAGGGGGTCCTGGGGGCATTCAGTACTTC

j_gene: TRBJ1-1
abundance: few
v_gene: TRBV30
d_gene: NA
CDR3aa: CAWSVRVNTEAFF
CDR3nt: TGTGCCTGGAGTGTAAGGGTGAACACTGAAGCTTTCTTT

j_gene: TRBJ1-2
abundance: few
v_gene: TRBV29-1
d_gene: TRBD1
CDR3aa: CSGFAPGGRGYTF
CDR3nt: TGCAGCGGGTTCGCGCCAGGGGGCCGCGGCTACACCTTC

j_gene: TRBJ2-5
abundance: once
v_gene: TRBV5-1
d_gene: TRBD1
CDR3aa: CASTPGQGVETQYF
CDR3nt: TGCGCCAGCACTCCGGGACAGGGTGTCGAGACCCAGTACTTC

j_gene: TRBJ2-2
abundance: NA
v_gene: TRBV14
d_gene: NA
CDR3aa: CASRQGNTGELFF
CDR3nt: TGTGCCAGCAGGCAGGGTAACACCGGGGAGCTGTTTTTT

j_gene: TRBJ2-7
abundance: few
v_gene: TRBV2
d_gene: TRBD1
CDR3aa: CASRGTGGNEQYF
CDR3nt: TGTGCCAGCAGGGGGACAGGGGGTAACGAGCAGTACTTC

j_gene: TRBJ2-7
abundance: NA
v_gene: TRBV10-3
d_gene: TRBD1
CDR3aa: CAISKGDRDSYEQYF
CDR3nt: TGTGCCATCAGCAAGGGGGACAGGGACTCCTACGAGCAGTACTTC

j_gene: TRBJ2-3
abundance: NA
v_gene: TRBV29-1
d_gene: TRBD2
CDR3aa: CSVAGGRDTQYF
CDR3nt: TGCAGCGTAGCGGGGGGGCGAGATACGCAGTATTTT

j_gene: TRBJ2-1
abundance: few
v_gene: TRBV7-9
d_gene: NA
CDR3aa: CASGLDEQFF
CDR3nt: TGTGCCAGCGGGTTGGATGAGCAGTTCTTC

j_gene: TRBJ1-1
abundance: NA
v_gene: TRBV4-1
d_gene: NA
CDR3aa: CASSRGGVGAFF
CDR3nt: TGCGCCAGCAGCCGAGGGGGTGTTGGTGCTTTCTTT

j_gene: TRBJ2-5
abundance: NA
v_gene: TRBV30
d_gene: NA
CDR3aa: CAWSVAGEGETQYF
CDR3nt: TGTGCCTGGAGTGTAGCAGGGGAAGGGGAGACCCAGTACTTC

j_gene: TRBJ2-3
abundance: NA
v_gene: TRBV29-1
d_gene: NA
CDR3aa: CSVEGTDASTDTQYF
CDR3nt: TGCAGCGTTGAAGGGACAGACGCTAGCACAGATACGCAGTATTTT

j_gene: TRBJ1-1
abundance: NA
v_gene: TRBV6-6
d_gene: NA
CDR3aa: CASRAFAGTEAFF
CDR3nt: TGTGCCAGCAGAGCTTTTGCCGGGACGGAAGCTTTCTTT

j_gene: TRBJ2-5
abundance: NA
v_gene: TRBV5-6
d_gene: NA
CDR3aa: CAGHSETETQYF
CDR3nt: TGTGCCGGCCATAGTGAGACGGAGACCCAGTACTTC

j_gene: TRBJ1-2
abundance: NA
v_gene: TRBV29-1
d_gene: TRBD1
CDR3aa: CSDTSQGLYGYTF
CDR3nt: TGCAGCGACACCTCACAGGGGCTCTATGGCTACACCTTC

j_gene: TRBJ1-1
abundance: NA
v_gene: TRBV2
d_gene: NA
CDR3aa: CASSERGGRNTEAFF
CDR3nt: TGTGCCAGCAGTGAACGCGGAGGGCGGAACACTGAAGCTTTCTTT

j_gene: TRBJ2-7
abundance: NA
v_gene: TRBV27
d_gene: TRBD2
CDR3aa: CASSWTSGGADEQYF
CDR3nt: TGTGCCAGCAGTTGGACTAGCGGGGGGGCGGACGAGCAGTACTTC

j_gene: TRBJ2-7
abundance: NA
v_gene: TRBV30
d_gene: TRBD1
CDR3aa: CAWSVWDRSYEQYF
CDR3nt: TGTGCCTGGAGTGTTTGGGACAGATCCTACGAGCAGTACTTC

j_gene: TRBJ1-6
abundance: NA
v_gene: TRBV19
d_gene: NA
CDR3aa: CASSIGNSPLHF
CDR3nt: TGTGCCAGTAGTATCGGGAATTCACCCCTCCACTTT

j_gene: TRBJ2-7
abundance: NA
v_gene: TRBV27
d_gene: NA
CDR3aa: CASSPNSWTSYEQYF
CDR3nt: TGTGCCAGCAGCCCCAACTCTTGGACGTCCTACGAGCAGTACTTC

j_gene: TRBJ2-1
abundance: NA
v_gene: TRBV29-1
d_gene: TRBD1
CDR3aa: CSVESGTGVNEQFF
CDR3nt: TGCAGCGTTGAATCAGGGACAGGGGTCAATGAGCAGTTCTTC

j_gene: TRBJ2-1
abundance: NA
v_gene: TRBV4-2
d_gene: NA
CDR3aa: CASSQEVYPSNEQFF
CDR3nt: TGTGCCAGCAGCCAAGAAGTTTATCCGTCCAATGAGCAGTTCTTC

j_gene: TRBJ2-7
abundance: once
v_gene: TRBV30
d_gene: TRBD1
CDR3aa: CAWAPQGVEQYF
CDR3nt: TGTGCCTGGGCCCCGCAGGGGGTCGAGCAGTACTTC

j_gene: TRBJ1-1
abundance: NA
v_gene: TRBV30
d_gene: TRBD1
CDR3aa: CAWSLAGGTEAFF
CDR3nt: TGTGCCTGGAGCCTTGCAGGGGGCACTGAAGCTTTCTTT

j_gene: TRBJ1-1
abundance: NA
v_gene: TRBV7-8
d_gene: NA
CDR3aa: CASSPRTARTEAFF
CDR3nt: TGTGCCAGCAGCCCACGGACAGCCCGGACTGAAGCTTTCTTT

j_gene: TRBJ2-3
abundance: NA
v_gene: TRBV5-4
d_gene: NA
CDR3aa: CASSWGIGTDTQYF
CDR3nt: TGTGCCAGCAGCTGGGGGATCGGCACAGATACGCAGTATTTT

j_gene: TRBJ2-7
abundance: NA
v_gene: TRBV29-1
d_gene: TRBD2
CDR3aa: CSVEQGGSEQYF
CDR3nt: TGCAGCGTTGAACAGGGAGGGAGCGAGCAGTACTTC

j_gene: TRBJ1-2
abundance: NA
v_gene: TRBV9
d_gene: TRBD1
CDR3aa: CASSSRTGTPGYTF
CDR3nt: TGTGCCAGCAGCTCCCGGACAGGGACCCCTGGCTACACCTTC

j_gene: TRBJ2-5
abundance: once
v_gene: TRBV15
d_gene: NA
CDR3aa: CATEATEGETQYF
CDR3nt: TGTGCCACCGAGGCAACAGAGGGAGAGACCCAGTACTTC

j_gene: TRBJ2-3
abundance: NA
v_gene: TRBV13
d_gene: NA
CDR3aa: CASSPETSDTQYF
CDR3nt: TGTGCCAGCAGCCCAGAGACATCTGATACGCAGTATTTT

j_gene: TRBJ1-4
abundance: NA
v_gene: TRBV30
d_gene: TRBD1
CDR3aa: CAWSGQGLELFF
CDR3nt: TGTGCCTGGTCAGGACAGGGGCTCGAATTGTTTTTT

j_gene: TRBJ1-1
abundance: NA
v_gene: TRBV13
d_gene: TRBD1
CDR3aa: CASSFASGQGAEAFF
CDR3nt: TGTGCCAGCAGCTTCGCATCCGGACAGGGGGCTGAAGCTTTCTTT

j_gene: TRBJ1-4
abundance: NA
v_gene: TRBV27
d_gene: NA
CDR3aa: CASSSTGGEKLFF
CDR3nt: TGTGCCAGCAGTTCGACAGGTGGTGAAAAACTGTTTTTT

j_gene: TRBJ1-1
abundance: NA
v_gene: TRBV5-6
d_gene: NA
CDR3aa: CASSLAESTEAFF
CDR3nt: TGTGCCAGCAGCTTGGCCGAGAGTACTGAAGCTTTCTTT

j_gene: TRBJ2-1
abundance: NA
v_gene: TRBV29-1
d_gene: NA
CDR3aa: CSVLRREIEQFF
CDR3nt: TGCAGCGTTCTCAGGAGGGAGATTGAGCAGTTCTTC

j_gene: TRBJ2-7
abundance: NA
v_gene: TRBV30
d_gene: NA
CDR3aa: CAWSVQSSYEQYF
CDR3nt: TGTGCCTGGAGTGTACAGAGTTCCTACGAGCAGTACTTC

j_gene: TRBJ1-2
abundance: NA
v_gene: TRBV10-3
d_gene: NA
CDR3aa: CAISEGRVDYGYTF
CDR3nt: TGTGCCATCAGTGAAGGCAGGGTGGACTATGGCTACACCTTC

j_gene: TRBJ2-3
abundance: NA
v_gene: TRBV11-1
d_gene: NA
CDR3aa: CASSLDLDTQYF
CDR3nt: TGTGCCAGCAGCTTAGACCTGGATACGCAGTATTTT

j_gene: TRBJ2-7
abundance: few
v_gene: TRBV18
d_gene: NA
CDR3aa: CASSPGGYEQYF
CDR3nt: TGTGCCAGCTCACCAGGGGGCTACGAGCAGTACTTC

j_gene: TRBJ2-1
abundance: NA
v_gene: TRBV2
d_gene: NA
CDR3aa: CASSPRGGGSYNEQFF
CDR3nt: TGTGCCAGCAGTCCCAGGGGCGGGGGCTCCTACAATGAGCAGTTCTTC

j_gene: TRBJ2-7
abundance: NA
v_gene: TRBV7-9
d_gene: NA
CDR3aa: CASSLQDDEQYF
CDR3nt: TGTGCCAGCAGCCTCCAGGACGACGAGCAGTACTTC

j_gene: TRBJ1-1
abundance: NA
v_gene: TRBV29-1
d_gene: TRBD1
CDR3aa: CSGETGETEAFF
CDR3nt: TGCAGCGGCGAAACAGGGGAGACTGAAGCTTTCTTT

j_gene: TRBJ2-1
abundance: NA
v_gene: TRBV5-4
d_gene: TRBD2
CDR3aa: CASSFLTSGGDNEQFF
CDR3nt: TGTGCCAGCAGCTTCCTGACTAGCGGGGGTGACAATGAGCAGTTCTTC

j_gene: TRBJ1-2
abundance: NA
v_gene: TRBV9
d_gene: NA
CDR3aa: CASSVGGTTNYGYTF
CDR3nt: TGTGCCAGCAGCGTAGGCGGGACAACTAACTATGGCTACACCTTC

j_gene: TRBJ2-5
abundance: NA
v_gene: TRBV4-3
d_gene: NA
CDR3aa: CASSQDEGPGETQYF
CDR3nt: TGCGCCAGCAGCCAAGATGAGGGGCCCGGGGAGACCCAGTACTTC

j_gene: TRBJ2-5
abundance: NA
v_gene: TRBV15
d_gene: TRBD1
CDR3aa: CATSPGGEETQYF
CDR3nt: TGTGCCACCAGCCCAGGGGGCGAAGAGACCCAGTACTTC

j_gene: TRBJ2-7
abundance: few
v_gene: TRBV14
d_gene: NA
CDR3aa: CASSHRVVRHEQYF
CDR3nt: TGTGCCAGCAGCCACCGAGTGGTTCGGCACGAGCAGTACTTC

j_gene: TRBJ1-6
abundance: NA
v_gene: TRBV15
d_gene: TRBD1
CDR3aa: CATSREGAVDRANSPLHF
CDR3nt: TGTGCCACCAGCAGAGAGGGTGCGGTCGACAGGGCGAATTCACCCCTCCACTTT

j_gene: TRBJ2-7
abundance: NA
v_gene: TRBV6-5
d_gene: NA
CDR3aa: CASSYPGPVDEQYF
CDR3nt: TGTGCCAGCAGTTACCCTGGGCCTGTTGATGAGCAGTACTTC

j_gene: TRBJ1-1
abundance: NA
v_gene: TRBV13
d_gene: NA
CDR3aa: CASSLGGAGLTEAFF
CDR3nt: TGTGCCAGCAGCTTAGGCGGGGCAGGGCTTACTGAAGCTTTCTTT

j_gene: TRBJ2-7
abundance: NA
v_gene: TRBV5-1
d_gene: NA
CDR3aa: CASTQSFRQGAYEQYF
CDR3nt: TGCGCCAGCACCCAGAGTTTTAGGCAGGGAGCCTACGAGCAGTACTTC

j_gene: TRBJ1-1
abundance: NA
v_gene: TRBV9
d_gene: NA
CDR3aa: CASSVVAGVDTEAFF
CDR3nt: TGTGCCAGCAGCGTAGTGGCAGGGGTAGACACTGAAGCTTTCTTT